This T cell receptor beta chain comes out of a study of regulatory T cells in long-lasting Graves disease. Stated time point: newly diagnosed GD, antithyroid drugs for less than 3 months. Extracted RNA from PBMCs served as the source of the TCR library. Graves' disease diagnosis relied on American Thyroid Association guidelines. This clonotype was counted many times. Trimming at V came to 3 bases and at J to 3 bases, leaving 14 bases not matched to a gene. CDR3 length: 17 residues. CDR1 is LNHNV and CDR2 is YYDKDF in the germline V gene (reference sequence). Arm-PCR of CDR3 regions with iRepertoire HTBI primers generated TCR beta libraries. TCRdb recomputed calls from the multiplex PCR reads with MiXCR, one row per CDR3 protein. The sample records roughly 520,000 distinct CDR3 sequences, around 13% being singletons. The same sample was also used in a study of T cells in Graves' hyperthyroidism and ophthalmopathy. That paper notes: Patients aged 18 to 65 had newly diagnosed hyperthyroidism of under 2 months' duration. Peripheral blood also featured most of the thyroid clonotypes expanded above 0.001.

This chain connects TRBV15 to TRBJ2-7; 7 nucleotides match TRBD1. The material sequenced was peripheral blood mononuclear cells (PBMCs), taken at new diagnosis, from a patient treated with antithyroid drugs. This clonotype was obtained from a woman in her twenties or thirties with Graves disease. The chain's CDR3 is CATSSLDRAFLGYEQYF. DNA for the CDR3: TGTGCCACCAGCAGCCTCGACAGGGCCTTTCTCGGCTACGAGCAGTACTTC.